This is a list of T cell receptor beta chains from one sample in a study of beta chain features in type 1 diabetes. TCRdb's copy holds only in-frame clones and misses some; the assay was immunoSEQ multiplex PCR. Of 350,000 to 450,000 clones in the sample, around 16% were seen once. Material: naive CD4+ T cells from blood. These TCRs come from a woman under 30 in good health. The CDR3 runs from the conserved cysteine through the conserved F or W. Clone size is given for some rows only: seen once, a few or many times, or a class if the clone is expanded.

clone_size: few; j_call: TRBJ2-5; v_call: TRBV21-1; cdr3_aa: CASSGPRQGRGTQYF
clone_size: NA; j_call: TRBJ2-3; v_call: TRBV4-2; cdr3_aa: CASSQGRGQGGLAGAQDTQYF
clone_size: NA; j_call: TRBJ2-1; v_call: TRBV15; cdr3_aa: CATSRAFLAGDIDEQFF
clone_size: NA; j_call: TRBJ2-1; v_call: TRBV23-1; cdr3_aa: CASSQFADYNEQFF
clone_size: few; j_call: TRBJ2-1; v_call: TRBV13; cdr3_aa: CASSFPSGRNDYNEQFF
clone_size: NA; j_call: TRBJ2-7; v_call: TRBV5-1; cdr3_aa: CASSSGLAGVEQYF
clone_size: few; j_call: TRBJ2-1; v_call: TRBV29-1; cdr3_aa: CSSRLAGGNEQFF
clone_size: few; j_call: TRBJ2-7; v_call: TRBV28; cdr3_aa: CASRWTPNSYEQYF
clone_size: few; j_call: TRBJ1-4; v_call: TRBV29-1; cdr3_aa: CSVGGGSEKLFF
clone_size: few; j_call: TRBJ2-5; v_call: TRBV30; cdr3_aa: CAWSVQGLYQETQYF
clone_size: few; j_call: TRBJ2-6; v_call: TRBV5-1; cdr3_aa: CASSFPVSGANVLTF
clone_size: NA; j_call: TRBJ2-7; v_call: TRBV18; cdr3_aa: CASSPQTGGYEQYF
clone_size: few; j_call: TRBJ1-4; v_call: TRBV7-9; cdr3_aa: CASSLRQPNEKLFF
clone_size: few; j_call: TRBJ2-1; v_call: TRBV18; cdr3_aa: CASSPSLAGIYEQFF
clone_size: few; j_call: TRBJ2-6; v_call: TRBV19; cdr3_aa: CASREQPSGANVLTF
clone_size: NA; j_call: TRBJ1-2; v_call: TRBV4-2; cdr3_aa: CASSQGTGANYGYTF
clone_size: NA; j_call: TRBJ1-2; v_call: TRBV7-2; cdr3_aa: CASSLGGNYGYTF
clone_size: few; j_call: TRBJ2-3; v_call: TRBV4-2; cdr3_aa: CASSLRTSGSADTQYF
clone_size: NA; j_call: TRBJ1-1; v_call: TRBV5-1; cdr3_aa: CASSLTGDTEAFF
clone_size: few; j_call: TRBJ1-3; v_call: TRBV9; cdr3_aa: CASSVAQTTLSGNTIYF
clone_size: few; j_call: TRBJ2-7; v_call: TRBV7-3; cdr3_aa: CASSPSPTALRNEQYF
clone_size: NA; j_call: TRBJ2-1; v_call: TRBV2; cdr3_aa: CASSESGRGINEQFF
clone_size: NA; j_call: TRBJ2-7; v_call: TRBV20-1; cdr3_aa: CSASKGYEQYF
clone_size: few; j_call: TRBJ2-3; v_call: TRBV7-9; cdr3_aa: CASSFIAGGPSTDTQYF
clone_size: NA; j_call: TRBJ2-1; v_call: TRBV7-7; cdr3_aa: CASSSLAGDYNEQFF
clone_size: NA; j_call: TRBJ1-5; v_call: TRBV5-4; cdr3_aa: CASSLDRASNQPQHF
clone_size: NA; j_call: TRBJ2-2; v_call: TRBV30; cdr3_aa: CACGTANTGELFF
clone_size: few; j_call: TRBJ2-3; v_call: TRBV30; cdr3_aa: CAWSRVASTDTQYF
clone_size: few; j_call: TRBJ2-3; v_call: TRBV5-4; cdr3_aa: CASSPGGVSTDTQYF
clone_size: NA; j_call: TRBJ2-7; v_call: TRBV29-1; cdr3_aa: CSVEVDRTFEQYF
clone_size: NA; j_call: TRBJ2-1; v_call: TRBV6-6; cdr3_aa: CASSKGGTGYNEQFF
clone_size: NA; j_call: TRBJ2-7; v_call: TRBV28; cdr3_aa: CASSSPPFYEQYF
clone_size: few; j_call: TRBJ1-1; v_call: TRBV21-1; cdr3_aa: CASTTGHNNEAFF
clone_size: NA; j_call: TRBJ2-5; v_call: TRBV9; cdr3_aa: CASSTPGQGPQYF
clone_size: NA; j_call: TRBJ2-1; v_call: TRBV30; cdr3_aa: CAWMGQVWNEQFF
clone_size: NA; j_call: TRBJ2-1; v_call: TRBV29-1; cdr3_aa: CSGSSGGSEQFF
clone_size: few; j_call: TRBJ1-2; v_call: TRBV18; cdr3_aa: CASSSGTVNYGYTF
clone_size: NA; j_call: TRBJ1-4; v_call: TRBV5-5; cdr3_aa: CASSLEPRGFRFEKLFF
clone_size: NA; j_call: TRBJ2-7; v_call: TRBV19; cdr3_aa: CASTINRDTAYEQYF
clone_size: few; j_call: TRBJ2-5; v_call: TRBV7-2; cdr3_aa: CASSLYRQETQYF
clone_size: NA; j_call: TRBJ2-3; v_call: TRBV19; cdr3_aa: CAARTSGTDTQYF
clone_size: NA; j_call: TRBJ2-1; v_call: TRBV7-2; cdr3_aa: CASRKPSGRYNEQFF